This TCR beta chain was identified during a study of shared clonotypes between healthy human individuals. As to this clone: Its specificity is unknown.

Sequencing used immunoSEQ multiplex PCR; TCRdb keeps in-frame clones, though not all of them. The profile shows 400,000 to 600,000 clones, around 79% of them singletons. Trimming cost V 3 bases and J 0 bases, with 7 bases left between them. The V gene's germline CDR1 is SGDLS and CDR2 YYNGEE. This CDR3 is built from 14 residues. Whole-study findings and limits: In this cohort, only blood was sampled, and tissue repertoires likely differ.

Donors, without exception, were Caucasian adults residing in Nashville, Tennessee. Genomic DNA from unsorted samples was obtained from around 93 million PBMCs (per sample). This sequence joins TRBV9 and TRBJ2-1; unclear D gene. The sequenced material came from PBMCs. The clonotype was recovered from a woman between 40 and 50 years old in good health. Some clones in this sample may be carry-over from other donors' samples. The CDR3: CASSDSGSYNEQFF. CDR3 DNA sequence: TGTGCCAGCAGCGACTCCGGCTCCTACAATGAGCAGTTCTTC.